This TCR beta chain was identified in a study of response to subunit inactivated influenza vaccine. The sample holds many counts of this clonotype. Trimming at V came to 7 bases and at J to 0 bases, leaving 9 bases not matched to a gene. The CDR3 spans 17 residues. The germline V gene encodes CDR1 MGHRA and CDR2 YSYEKL. TCRdb reanalysed the RT-PCR reads using MiXCR and keeps one entry per CDR3 protein. The sample includes about 700,000 distinct CDR3 sequences, about 15% of them seen just once. Sequencing was performed on PBMCs from blood, taken about 13 days after vaccination. This clonotype was obtained from a man aged 50 to 60 who received an inactivated influenza vaccine. This rearrangement joins TRBV4-1 to TRBJ1-4; TRBD1 matches at 9 bases. CDR3 nucleotides: TGCGCCAGCACCGGGACAGGGATTCTTGCAACTAATGAAAAACTGTTTTTT. Translated, it gives CASTGTGILATNEKLFF.